This record covers a single T cell receptor (beta chain). The target antigen is unknown. This CDR3 comprises 15 residues. CDR1 SGHRS and CDR2 YFSETQ come from the germline V gene. The ends were cut back, 3 bases at V and 3 bases at J, with 16 bases in the middle. The protocol was immunoSEQ multiplex PCR, while the TCRdb copy is restricted to in-frame clones and leaves out a portion. The sample shows roughly 90,000 clones, around 90% of them seen only once. This specimen belongs to a study of OX40 agonist ivuxolimab in advanced cancers. Regarding the study as a whole: Expanded clones belonging to CD8+ T cells outnumbered, on average, those of CD4+. At 0.1 to 3.0 mg/kg, clonal expansion of CD4+ and CD8+ blood T cells had occurred by week 6. Part of the nonresponder group also had normalized T-cell clonal expansion that was low.

Blood sampling was done at baseline, cycle 4 day 1, and cycle 7 day 1. The sample in question was CD4+ or CD8+ T cells sorted from blood, obtained in a trial of the OX40 agonist ivuxolimab. This sequence joins TRBV5-1 and TRBJ2-7; D tentatively fits TRBD1 or TRBD2 (5 bases each). The TCR was taken from an adult with an advanced solid tumor such as melanoma, head and neck, liver or kidney cancer. The CDR3 DNA follows: TGCGCCAGCAGCTCCATCGGGACGGACCTCTACGAGCAGTACTTC. As protein: CASSSIGTDLYEQYF.